Presented here are 8 T cell receptor beta chains from one specimen sequenced in a study of multiple sclerosis patients with progressive multifocal leukoencephalopathy. Method: immunoSEQ multiplex PCR; TCRdb's copy keeps in-frame clones and lacks some. Of 25,000 to 30,000 clones in the sample, 88% were seen once. The time point was: before natalizumab initiation. Sequenced sample: PBMCs. The receptors were sampled from a human donor with multiple sclerosis.

The chain employs TRBV7-2 and TRBJ2-7, with 7 bases identical to TRBD1. Per germline, CDR1 SGHTA and CDR2 FQGNSA. The CDR3 runs to 15 residues. J gave up 2 bases and V 5 bases, and 9 bases lay outside the gene matches. CDR3 bases: TGTGCCAGCAGCAAGGGACAGACTCTCGCCTACGAGCAGTACTTC. Protein: CASSKGQTLAYEQYF.

The genes are TRBV30 and TRBJ2-7; 8 bases are shared with TRBD1. J was trimmed by 0 bases and V by 7 bases; bases with no gene match: 5. The CDR3 runs to 13 residues. Germline V lookup: CDR1 GTSNPN, CDR2 SVGIG (reference sequence). The CDR3 sequence is CALDRVTSYEQYF. The CDR3 coding sequence is TGTGCCTTGGACAGGGTGACCTCCTACGAGCAGTACTTC.

V is TRBV29-1 and J is TRBJ1-1, with 12 bases matching TRBD1. CDR3 length: 16 amino acids. Germline CDR1 and CDR2: SQVTM and ANQGSEA. The J segment lost 4 bases and the V segment lost 6 bases, leaving 12 bases of the junction unmatched. As DNA, the CDR3 is TGCAGCGTAGGGGGGACAGGGGGCGATTCGGGCACTGAAGCTTTCTTT. Translating it yields CSVGGTGGDSGTEAFF.

The J gene is TRBJ1-2, the V gene TRBV4-2; 7 bases align to TRBD1. Germline CDR1 reads LGHNA; CDR2 reads YNFKEQ. J gave up 1 base and V 0 bases, and 5 bases lay outside the gene matches. The CDR3 runs 16 residues. CDR3 in DNA: TGTGCCAGCAGCCAAGAAGGGGGCGGGCTTAACTATGGCTACACCTTC. Its translation: CASSQEGGGLNYGYTF.

The chain recombines TRBV18 with TRBJ1-1; TRBD1 might be the D (6 bases). This CDR3 contains 12 residues. Looked up from germline, CDR1 is KGHSH and CDR2 is LQKENI. Trimming removed 6 bases from V and 8 bases from J, with 13 bases in between. CDR3 in DNA: TGTGCCAGCTCGCCGAGGACAGCCGAAGCTTTCTTT. This sequence encodes CASSPRTAEAFF.

This clone was recorded only once. The chain couples TRBV19 to TRBJ2-3; 15 nucleotides agree with TRBD2. There are 17 residues in the CDR3. Unmatched junction bases numbered 12, after V lost 9 bases and J lost 5 bases. Per germline, CDR1 LNHDA and CDR2 SQIVND (reference sequence). The CDR3 protein is CASTRTSGGAGRDTQYF. For the CDR3, the DNA is TGTGCCAGCACTAGGACTAGCGGGGGGGCCGGGAGAGATACGCAGTATTTT.

This clone was recorded once. The V and J genes are TRBV7-6 and TRBJ2-5; D uncertain. CDR3 length: 16 residues. V was shortened by 0 bases and J by 5 bases, with 16 bases between the two germline ends. From germline, CDR1 is SGHVS and CDR2 FNYEAQ. The CDR3 here is CASSLAVARTPETQYF. The CDR3, as DNA: TGTGCCAGCAGCTTAGCAGTCGCCCGGACCCCGGAGACCCAGTACTTC.

V gene TRBV19 combines with J gene TRBJ2-7; either TRBD1 or TRBD2 may fit D (5 bases each). The CDR3 loop spans 15 amino acids. Germline-derived CDR1 and CDR2 are LNHDA and SQIVND (reference sequence). Trimming took off 3 bases at V and 5 bases at J, with 17 bases between the two ends. CDR3 sequence: CASSIIGASAHEQYF. The CDR3 bases are TGTGCCAGTAGTATTATCGGGGCTTCTGCGCACGAGCAGTACTTC.